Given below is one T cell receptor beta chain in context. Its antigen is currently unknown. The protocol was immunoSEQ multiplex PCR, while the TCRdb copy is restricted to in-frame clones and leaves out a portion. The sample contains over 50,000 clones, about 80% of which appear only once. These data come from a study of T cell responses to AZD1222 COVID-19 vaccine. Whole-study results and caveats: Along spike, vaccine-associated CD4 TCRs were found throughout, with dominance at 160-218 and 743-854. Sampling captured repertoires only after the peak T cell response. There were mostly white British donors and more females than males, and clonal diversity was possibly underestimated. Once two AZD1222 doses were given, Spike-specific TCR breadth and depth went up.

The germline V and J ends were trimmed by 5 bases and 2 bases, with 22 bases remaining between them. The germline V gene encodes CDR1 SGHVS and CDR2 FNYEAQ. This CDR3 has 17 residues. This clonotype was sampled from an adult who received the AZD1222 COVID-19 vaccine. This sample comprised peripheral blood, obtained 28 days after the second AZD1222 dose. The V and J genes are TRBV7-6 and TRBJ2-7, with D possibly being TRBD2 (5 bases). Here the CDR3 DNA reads TGTGCCAGCAGCAGAGGACCGGGGTCCGAGATCCCCTACGAGCAGTACTTC. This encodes CASSRGPGSEIPYEQYF.